The 18 T cell receptor beta chains below all came from one sample that was sequenced in a study of blood T cell repertoires in COVID-19. Sequenced by immunoSEQ multiplex PCR; TCRdb stores in-frame clones only, minus some. The sample carries about 220,000 clones, 82% recorded once. Sequenced: PBMCs or T cells enriched from blood (not recorded which). The receptors here all came from a woman aged 60-70 years who had recovered from COVID-19.

The sample holds a few counts of this clone. The same CDR3 can be traced to other DNA sequences in this sample. The CDR3 DNA reads TGCGCCAGCAGCTTGGACAGTAGCACAGATACGCAGTATTTT. Its protein product is CASSLDSSTDTQYF. This chain uses TRBV5-1 with TRBJ2-3; the D is unclear. V was pared by 0 bases and J by 0 bases, with 5 bases between. Germline V gene sequence: CDR1 SGHRS, CDR2 YFSETQ. The CDR3 consists of 14 residues.

This rearrangement joins TRBV10-1 to TRBJ1-1, with D possibly being TRBD1 (6 bases). This CDR3 spans 12 amino acids. Trimming cost V 8 bases and J 2 bases, with 9 bases left between them. The V gene's germline CDR1 is WNHNN and CDR2 SYGVQD (reference sequence). The DNA for the CDR3 is TGCGCCAGCCAGGGGTTCAACACTGAAGCTTTCTTT. Its protein product is CASQGFNTEAFF.

The J gene is TRBJ2-3, the V gene TRBV2, with TRBD2 matching 12 bases. CDR3 length: 16 residues. V trimming: 6 bases; J trimming: 5 bases; junction bases outside the gene matches: 9. CDR1 and CDR2 (germline): SNHLY, FYNNEI. The CDR3, as DNA: TGTGCCAGCAGCGTTGGACTAGCGGGGTCCGGAGATACGCAGTATTTT. Translated: CASSVGLAGSGDTQYF.

V usage is TRBV7-9 and J usage is TRBJ2-5, with a tentative D call TRBD1 (6 bases). V lost 2 bases to trimming and J lost 1 base, with 8 bases between them. The CDR3 spans 14 residues. Per the germline V gene, CDR1 is SEHNR and CDR2 is FQNEAQ (reference sequence). CDR3 DNA sequence: TGTGCCAGCAGCTTACGACAGGTCCAAGAGACCCAGTACTTC. It is translated as CASSLRQVQETQYF.

The chain uses TRBV19 and TRBJ1-1; TRBD1 matches 9 bases. Losses at the gene ends were 5 bases for V and 5 bases for J; bases not matched to a gene: 18. CDR3 size: 18 residues. Germline V gene lookup returns CDR1 LNHDA and CDR2 SQIVND (reference sequence). CDR3: CASSLRRTGVMAETEAFF. The DNA for the CDR3 is TGTGCCAGTAGTCTCCGCCGGACAGGGGTTATGGCGGAGACTGAAGCTTTCTTT.

Here the CDR3 DNA reads TGTGCCAGCAAGTTGAGAGATAATTCACCCCTCCACTTT. Translating it yields CASKLRDNSPLHF. The rearrangement joins TRBV28 to TRBJ1-6; no clear D. Trimming pared 7 bases from V and 5 bases from J, leaving 9 bases between. The CDR3 covers 13 residues. The V gene's germline CDR1 is MDHEN and CDR2 SYDVKM.

This clone was detected only a few times. V and J are TRBV2 and TRBJ2-7, with 9 bases matching TRBD1. CDR3 length: 14 residues. V lost 3 bases and J lost 4; bases outside the gene matches: 4. CDR1 and CDR2 (germline): SNHLY, FYNNEI. CDR3 coding DNA: TGTGCCAGCAGTGAGGGGACAGGGTTTTACGAGCAGTACTTC. Its protein product is CASSEGTGFYEQYF.

For the CDR3, the DNA is TGTGCCAGCAGCTTGGCCCAGCGTCAAGAGACCCAGTACTTC. This codes for CASSLAQRQETQYF. The chain uses TRBV5-6 and TRBJ2-5; D call uncertain. V lost 0 bases and J 2 bases, leaving 8 bases between the germline ends. CDR1 is SGHDT, CDR2 YYEEEE, per germline. CDR3 length: 14 amino acids.

This chain links TRBV11-2 with TRBJ1-1; D perhaps matches TRBD1 (6 bases). Trimming stripped 4 bases from V and 3 bases from J, with 12 bases between. CDR3 length: 14 amino acids. The germline V gene encodes CDR1 SGHAT and CDR2 FQNNGV. CDR3: CASSSSRGDTEAFF. The DNA for the CDR3 is TGTGCCAGCAGCTCATCCAGGGGCGACACTGAAGCTTTCTTT.

The chain carries TRBV7-9 and TRBJ2-1; 10 bases are shared with TRBD1. V dropped 4 bases and J dropped 9; count of bases not matched to a gene: 6. This CDR3 comprises 14 residues. Germline loops: CDR1 SEHNR, CDR2 FQNEAQ (reference sequence). The CDR3 bases are TGTGCCAGCAGCTCCCCGGGACAGGGGTCTGAGCAGTTCTTC. It codes for CASSSPGQGSEQFF.

This clone was seen a few times. This chain links TRBV10-2 with TRBJ2-2, with 10 bases identical to TRBD1. CDR3 length equals 16 residues. The germline V gene encodes CDR1 WSHSY and CDR2 SAAADI. J gave up 6 bases and V 2 bases, and 6 bases lay outside the gene matches. CDR3: CASSEGRDRGSGELFF. The CDR3 DNA sequence: TGCGCCAGCAGTGAGGGCCGGGACAGGGGTTCCGGGGAGCTGTTTTTT.

This chain's CDR3 is CASSTMGQGHNEQFF. The CDR3 DNA is TGTGCCAGCAGCACAATGGGACAGGGTCACAATGAGCAGTTCTTC. The chain couples TRBV9 to TRBJ2-1; 9 bases align to TRBD1. CDR1 is SGDLS and CDR2 is YYNGEE in the germline V gene. V shed 4 bases, J shed 5 bases, and the junction held 7 bases outside the gene matches. The CDR3 contains 15 residues.

J is TRBJ1-2 and V is TRBV19, with D possibly TRBD1 on 5 matching bases. The CDR3 loop spans 13 amino acids. Germline V gene lookup returns CDR1 LNHDA and CDR2 SQIVND (reference sequence). Trimming pared 1 base from V and 7 bases from J, leaving 10 bases between. The CDR3 DNA reads as TGTGCCAGTAGTATAGTTGGGGGGTCTGGCTACACCTTC. Translating it yields CASSIVGGSGYTF.

The CDR3 DNA reads as TGTGCCAGCAGCTTAGTAGAGGTGGCGGGAGGGCACAATGAGCAGTTCTTC. Its protein is CASSLVEVAGGHNEQFF. This rearrangement joins TRBV7-7 to TRBJ2-1; 9 nucleotides match TRBD2. CDR3 size: 17 residues. Germline V gene sequence: CDR1 SSHAT, CDR2 FNYEAQ (reference sequence). The trim removed 1 base at V and 5 bases at J, leaving 9 bases unmatched.

The genes are TRBV7-6 and TRBJ1-2; the D gene is possibly TRBD1 (6 bases). Trimming took off 9 bases at V and 6 bases at J, with 17 bases between the two ends. The germline V gene has CDR1 SGHVS and CDR2 FNYEAQ. This CDR3 region has 13 residues. The CDR3 DNA sequence: TGTGCCAGGCGGGGGGGGGCGCGGGATGGCTACACCTTC. This gives the protein CARRGGARDGYTF.

J is TRBJ2-7 and V is TRBV2; D may be TRBD2 (5 bases). The germline gives CDR1 SNHLY, CDR2 FYNNEI. The CDR3 is 13 residues long. The V gene lost 5 bases and the J gene lost 7 bases, with 15 bases spanning the gap. The CDR3 coding sequence is TGTGCCAGCAGTCTAAATCTGGGAGAAGAGCAGTACTTC. This translates into CASSLNLGEEQYF.

J is TRBJ2-5 and V is TRBV19; possible D gene TRBD1, 6 bases. CDR3 size: 13 residues. The germline V and J ends were trimmed by 6 bases and 2 bases, with 10 bases remaining between them. Germline V gene sequence: CDR1 LNHDA, CDR2 SQIVND (reference sequence). CDR3 coding DNA: TGTGCCAGTAGCACAGGGATTCAAGAGACCCAGTACTTC. Encoded protein: CASSTGIQETQYF.

The gene calls are TRBV6-5 and TRBJ1-1; 9 positions agree with TRBD1. The J segment lost 5 bases and the V segment lost 6 bases, leaving 7 bases of the junction unmatched. Germline V gene data show CDR1 as MNHEY and CDR2 as SVGAGI. This CDR3 region has 14 residues. The CDR3 spells CASRWGTGWTEAFF. The CDR3 DNA follows: TGTGCCAGCAGGTGGGGGACAGGGTGGACTGAAGCTTTCTTT.